This T cell receptor (beta chain) was identified during a study of molecular identifiers for immune sequencing clone quantification. The study, taken as a whole, reports: Single-cell amounts of spiked Jurkat TCR RNA were reportedly detectable among approximately 1 million naive cells.

Regarding this clonotype: Antigen specificity is unknown. The junction shows a germline mismatch at one end, possibly a read error.

TCRdb re-derived calls from the PCR reads in MiXCR, one entry per CDR3 protein. The data hold about 40,000 distinct CDR3 sequences, with 24% observed a single time. Germline V CDR1 and CDR2: SGHTA, FQGNSA. The CDR3 sequence is 14 residues long. The rearrangement joins TRBV7-2 to TRBJ2-7, with D possibly TRBD1 on 6 matching bases. The TCR comes from a human donor in good health. Some libraries in this study had Jurkat cell RNA spiked in. Sample: naive CD8+ T cells from blood, with Jurkat cell RNA spiked in. Sample subset: FACS-sorted CD8+CD4-CCR7+CD45RA+ naive T cells. This chain's CDR3 is CASSLLQGTYEEYF. The CDR3 DNA follows: TGTGCCAGCAGCCTCCTACAGGGCACCTACGAGGAGTACTTC.